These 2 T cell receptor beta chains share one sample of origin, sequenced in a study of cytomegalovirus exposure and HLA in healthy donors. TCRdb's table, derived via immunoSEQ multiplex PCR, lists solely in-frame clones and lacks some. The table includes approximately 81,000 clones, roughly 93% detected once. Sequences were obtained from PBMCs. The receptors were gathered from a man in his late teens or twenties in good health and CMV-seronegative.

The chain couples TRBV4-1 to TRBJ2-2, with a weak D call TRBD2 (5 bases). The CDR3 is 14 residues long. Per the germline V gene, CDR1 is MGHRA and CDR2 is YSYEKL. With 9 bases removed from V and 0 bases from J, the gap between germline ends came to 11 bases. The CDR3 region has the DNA TGCGCCAGTAAAAGGAGGCCGAACACCGGGGAGCTGTTTTTT. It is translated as CASKRRPNTGELFF.

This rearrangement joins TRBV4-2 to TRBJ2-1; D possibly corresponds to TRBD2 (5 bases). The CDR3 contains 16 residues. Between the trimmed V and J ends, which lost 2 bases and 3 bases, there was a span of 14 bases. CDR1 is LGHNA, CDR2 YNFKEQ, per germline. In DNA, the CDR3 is TGTGCCAGCAGCCAAACTGGCGGGCAGGACTACAATGAGCAGTTCTTC. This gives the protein CASSQTGGQDYNEQFF.